This T cell receptor beta chain was retrieved from a study of shared clonotypes between healthy human individuals. This clone was observed a few times. Its matching antigen is unknown. Study-level results: Sharing across a handful of donors was seen in 4% to 6.5% of naive CD4 clonotypes.

Positively selected for CCR7, the CD45RO-negative cells used as naive CD8 cells excluded terminally differentiated effector memory CD45RA+ cells. Donors, healthy HIV-negative adults, lacked recent acute infections or vaccinations. This CDR3 contains 11 residues. Per germline, CDR1 SNHLY and CDR2 FYNNEI. With 8 bases removed from V and 11 bases from J, the gap between germline ends came to 12 bases. Profiling relied on immunoSEQ multiplex PCR, and the TCRdb table lists in-frame clones only, not all of them. The sample contains about 600,000 clones, around 95% of which appear only once. The genes are TRBV2 and TRBJ1-4, with a weak D call TRBD1 (6 bases). Material for sequencing was naive CD8+ T cells sorted from blood. This receptor was obtained from a woman younger than 45 in good health. The CDR3 bases are TGTGCCAGCGGAAGGACAGTGAAACTGTTTTTT. Translation: CASGRTVKLFF.